The sequence of this TCR beta chain was determined in a study of immune evolution from preneoplasia to lung adenocarcinoma. The CDR3 runs to 15 residues. CDR1 and CDR2 from the germline V gene are MNHEY and SMNVEV (reference sequence). After removal of 6 bases from V and 3 bases from J, the junction contained 7 bases not matched to a gene. Study observations and caveats: Normal lung had the highest top T cell clone frequencies.

Between the mid-2010s and the late 2010s, patients underwent resection in Japan or China. Two lung cancer pathologists independently confirmed each histologic diagnosis. Premalignant or tumor cells were enriched by macro-dissection after pathologic assessment. Method: immunoSEQ multiplex PCR; TCRdb's copy keeps in-frame clones and lacks some. The sample consists of a few thousand clones, about 80% of them appearing once. In the case of this clone: Its antigen is not identified.

Sample: FFPE minimally invasive lung adenocarcinoma tissue. This receptor was taken from a person aged 70 to 80 with lung adenocarcinoma. The V and J genes are TRBV27 and TRBJ2-2, with 7 bases fitting TRBD1. The CDR3 spells CASSKWDSHTGELFF. In nucleotides, the CDR3 is TGTGCCAGCAGCAAATGGGACAGCCACACCGGGGAGCTGTTTTTT.